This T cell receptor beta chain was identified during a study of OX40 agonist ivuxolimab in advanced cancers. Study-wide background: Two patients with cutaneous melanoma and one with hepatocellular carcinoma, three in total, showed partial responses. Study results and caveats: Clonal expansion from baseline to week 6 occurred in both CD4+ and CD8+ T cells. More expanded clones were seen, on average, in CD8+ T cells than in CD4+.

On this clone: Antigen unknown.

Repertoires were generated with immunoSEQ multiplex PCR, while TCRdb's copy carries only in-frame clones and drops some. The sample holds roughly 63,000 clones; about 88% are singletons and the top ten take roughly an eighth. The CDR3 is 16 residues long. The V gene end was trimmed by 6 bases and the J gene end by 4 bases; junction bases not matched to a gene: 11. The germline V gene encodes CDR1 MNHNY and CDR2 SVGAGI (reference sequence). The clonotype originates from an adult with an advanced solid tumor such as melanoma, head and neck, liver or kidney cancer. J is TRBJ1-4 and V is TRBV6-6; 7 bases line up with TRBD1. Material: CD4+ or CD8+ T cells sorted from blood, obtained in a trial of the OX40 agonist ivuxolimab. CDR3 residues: CASRIRRDRFNEKLFF. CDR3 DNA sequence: TGTGCCAGCAGGATCCGCCGGGACAGATTTAATGAAAAACTGTTTTTT.